This TCR beta chain came from a study of T-cell reconstitution after alpha-beta-depleted transplantation in children. Germline CDR1 is MNHEY and CDR2 is SMNVEV (reference sequence). Trimming cost V 7 bases and J 5 bases; bases outside gene matches: 5. There are 14 residues in the CDR3. Construction of the TCRbeta library involved unique molecular identifiers. TCRdb re-derived calls from the PCR reads in MiXCR, one entry per CDR3 protein. The sample lists about 400,000 distinct CDR3 sequences; around 21% were seen once. The sequence was obtained from a human donor who donated a stem cell graft to a child with acute myeloid leukemia. The material was PBMCs from the stem cell graft donor, obtained from the stem cell graft. The rearrangement links TRBV27 to TRBJ1-5; 10 bases align to TRBD1. Written as DNA, the CDR3 is TGTGCCAGCACTGACAGGGGGCCGGATCAGCCCCAGCATTTT. Its translation is CASTDRGPDQPQHF.